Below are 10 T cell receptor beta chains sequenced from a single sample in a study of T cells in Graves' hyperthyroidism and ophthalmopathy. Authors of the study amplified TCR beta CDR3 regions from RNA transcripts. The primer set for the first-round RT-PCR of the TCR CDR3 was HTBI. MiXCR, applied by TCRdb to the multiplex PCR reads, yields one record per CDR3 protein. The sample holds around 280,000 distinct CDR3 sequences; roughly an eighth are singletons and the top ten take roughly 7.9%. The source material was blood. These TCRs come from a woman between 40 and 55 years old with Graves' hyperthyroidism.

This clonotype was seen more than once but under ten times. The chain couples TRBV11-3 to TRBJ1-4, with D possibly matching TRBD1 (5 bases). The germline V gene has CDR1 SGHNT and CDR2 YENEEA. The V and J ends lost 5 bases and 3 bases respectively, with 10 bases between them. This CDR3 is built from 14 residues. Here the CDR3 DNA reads TGTGCCAGCAGCCTAGGGGCACCTAATGAAAAACTGTTTTTT. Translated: CASSLGAPNEKLFF.

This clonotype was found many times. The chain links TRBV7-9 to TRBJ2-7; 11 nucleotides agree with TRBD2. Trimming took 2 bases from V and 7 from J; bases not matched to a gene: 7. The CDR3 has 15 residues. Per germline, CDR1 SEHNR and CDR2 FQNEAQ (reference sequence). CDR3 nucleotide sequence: TGTGCCAGCAGCTTAAATCTAGCGGGAGGAAGTGAGCAGTACTTC. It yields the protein CASSLNLAGGSEQYF.

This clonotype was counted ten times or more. CDR3 coding DNA: TGTGCCATCAGTACCGGGACAGGGTCCAATCAGCCCCAGCATTTT. Protein sequence: CAISTGTGSNQPQHF. This chain links TRBV10-3 with TRBJ1-5; 9 bases are a match to TRBD1. The CDR3 loop spans 15 amino acids. V shed 5 bases, J shed 3 bases, and the junction held 5 bases outside the gene matches. CDR1 and CDR2 (germline): ENHRY, SYGVKD.

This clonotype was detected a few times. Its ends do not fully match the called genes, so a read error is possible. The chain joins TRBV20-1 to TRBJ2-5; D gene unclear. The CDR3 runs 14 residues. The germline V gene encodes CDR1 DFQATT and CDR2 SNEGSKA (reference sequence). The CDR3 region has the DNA TGCAGTGCTACCCCGGTGCAAGACCAAGAGGCCCAGTACTTC. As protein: CSATPVQDQEAQYF.

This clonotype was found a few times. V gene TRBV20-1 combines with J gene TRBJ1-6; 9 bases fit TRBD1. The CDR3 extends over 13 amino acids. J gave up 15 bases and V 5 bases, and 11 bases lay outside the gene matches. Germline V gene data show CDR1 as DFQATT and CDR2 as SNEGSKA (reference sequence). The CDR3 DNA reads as TGCAGTGCTCCCGGGACAGGGAGTGTTAGCCTCCACTTT. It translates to CSAPGTGSVSLHF.

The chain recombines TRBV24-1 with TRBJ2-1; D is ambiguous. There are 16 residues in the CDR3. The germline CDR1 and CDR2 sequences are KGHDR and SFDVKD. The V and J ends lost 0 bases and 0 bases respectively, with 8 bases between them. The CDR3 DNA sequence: TGTGCCACCAGTGATTTGGGCAGGAGCTCCTACAATGAGCAGTTCTTC. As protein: CATSDLGRSSYNEQFF.

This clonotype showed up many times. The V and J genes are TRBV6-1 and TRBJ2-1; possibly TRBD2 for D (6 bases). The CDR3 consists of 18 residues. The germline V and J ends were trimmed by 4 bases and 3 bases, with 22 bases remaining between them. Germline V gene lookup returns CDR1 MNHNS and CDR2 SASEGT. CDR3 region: CASSGGVDPNRFYNEQFF. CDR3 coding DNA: TGTGCCAGCAGTGGGGGGGTGGACCCTAACAGGTTCTACAATGAGCAGTTCTTC.

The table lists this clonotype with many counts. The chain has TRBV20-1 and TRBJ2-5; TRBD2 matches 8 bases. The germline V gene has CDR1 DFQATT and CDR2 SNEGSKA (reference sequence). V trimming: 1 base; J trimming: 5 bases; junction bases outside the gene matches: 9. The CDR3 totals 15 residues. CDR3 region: CSARGSSGISETQYF. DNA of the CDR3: TGCAGTGCTAGAGGGAGTAGCGGGATTTCGGAGACCCAGTACTTC.

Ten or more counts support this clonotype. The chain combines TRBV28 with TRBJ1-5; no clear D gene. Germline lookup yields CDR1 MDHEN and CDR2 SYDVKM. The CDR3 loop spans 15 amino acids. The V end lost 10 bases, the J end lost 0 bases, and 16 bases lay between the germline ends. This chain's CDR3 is CATRGYGGSNQPQHF. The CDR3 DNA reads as TGTGCCACCCGGGGATATGGAGGTAGCAATCAGCCCCAGCATTTT.

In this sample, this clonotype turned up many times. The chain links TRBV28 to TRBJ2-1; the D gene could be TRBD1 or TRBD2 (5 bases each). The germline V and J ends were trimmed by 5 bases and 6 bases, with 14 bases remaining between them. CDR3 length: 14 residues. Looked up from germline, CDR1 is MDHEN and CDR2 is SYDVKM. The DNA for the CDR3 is TGTGCCAGCAGTCCCCTTGGGGGTGGCAATGAGCAGTTCTTC. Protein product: CASSPLGGGNEQFF.